Detailed here is one T cell receptor (beta chain). The sequenced fragment ends 3 residues before the CDR3 boundary, so the rest is inferred from the germline J gene. CDR1 SNHLY and CDR2 FYNNEI come from the germline V gene. With V trimmed by 5 bases and J by 2 bases, 11 bases remained unmatched. The CDR3 length is 18 residues. The data stem from a study of T cells in women clearing cervical HPV infection. On the study more broadly: Cases: HPV16-related CIN3 or worse on histology, a couple of invasive cancers.

Prevalent HPV16 infections were excluded; only incident single HPV16 infections included. Cervical HPV DNA detected by MY09/MY11 PCR, typed by dot-blot. Generated by immunoSEQ multiplex PCR, the TCRdb table keeps only in-frame clones and is missing some. The record lists around 31,000 clones, of which the ten most abundant hold 4.3%. Sequencing was carried out using blood buffy coat. The chain joins TRBV2 to TRBJ2-5; 13 nucleotides align to TRBD2. The TCR was taken from a woman aged 18-69 years with a cervical HPV16 infection that either progressed to CIN3+ or cleared (not recorded which). CDR3 region: CASSSGTSGVSRQETQYF. The sequenced part of the CDR3 DNA is TGTGCCAGCAGTTCCGGGACTAGCGGGGTATCTAGGCAAGAGACC.